Below, 12 T cell receptor beta chains from the same sample are listed, as sequenced in a study of blood T cell repertoires in COVID-19. The table came from immunoSEQ multiplex PCR; TCRdb's copy has only in-frame clones and leaves some out. The sample has approximately 180,000 clones, roughly 84% seen once. The sequenced material came from peripheral blood. The receptors stem from a person aged 70 to 85 with COVID-19, enrolled during active disease.

The chain employs TRBV19 and TRBJ1-4, with D perhaps matching TRBD1 (5 bases). Trimming left V 3 bases short and J 7 bases short, with 15 bases between. Germline-derived CDR1 and CDR2 are LNHDA and SQIVND (reference sequence). This CDR3 comprises 15 residues. The CDR3 spells CASSMGGEPVEKLFF. The CDR3, as DNA: TGTGCCAGTAGTATGGGGGGGGAGCCTGTTGAAAAACTGTTTTTT.

In this sample, this clone turned up a few times. V is TRBV10-3 and J is TRBJ2-7, with 14 nucleotides matching TRBD2. The V gene end was trimmed by 7 bases and the J gene end by 1 base; junction bases not matched to a gene: 6. The CDR3 extends over 16 amino acids. Per the germline V gene, CDR1 is ENHRY and CDR2 is SYGVKD. The CDR3 sequence is CAIIGTSGSTSYEQYF. In DNA form, the CDR3 reads TGTGCCATCATCGGGACTAGCGGGAGTACGTCCTACGAGCAGTACTTC.

The chain has TRBV11-1 and TRBJ2-7; D gene ambiguous. This CDR3 contains 15 residues. Germline V CDR1 and CDR2: SGHAT, FQDESV (reference sequence). The V end was cut by 0 bases, the J end by 4 bases, with 13 bases between. This CDR3 is CASSLAGTPEYEQYF. CDR3 coding DNA: TGTGCCAGCAGCTTAGCGGGTACACCGGAGTACGAGCAGTACTTC. Together with reference TRBV11-1 and TRBJ2-7, the CDR3 gives the full variable domain: EAEVAQSPRYKITEKSQAVAFWCDPISGHATLYWYRQILGQGPELLVQFQDESVVDDSQLPKDRFSAERLKGVDSTLKIQPAELGDSAMYLCASSLAGTPEYEQYFGPGTRLTVT.

V usage is TRBV6-2 or TRBV6-3 and J usage is TRBJ2-2; D may be TRBD2 (5 bases). Per the germline V gene, CDR1 is MNHEY and CDR2 is SVGEGT. The V gene lost 6 bases and the J gene lost 1 base, with 15 bases spanning the gap. There are 16 residues in the CDR3. This chain's CDR3 is CASSLLAIRNTGELFF. CDR3 nucleotides: TGTGCCAGCAGCTTATTAGCGATTAGGAACACCGGGGAGCTGTTTTTT.

The CDR3 region is CAWTSRGAETQYF. The CDR3 coding sequence is TGTGCCTGGACCAGTCGGGGGGCAGAGACCCAGTACTTC. This chain connects TRBV30 to TRBJ2-5; TRBD2 is a possible D gene (7 bases). The germline V and J ends were trimmed by 4 bases and 4 bases, with 13 bases remaining between them. Germline V lookup: CDR1 GTSNPN, CDR2 SVGIG (reference sequence). The CDR3 consists of 13 residues.

This chain connects TRBV5-1 to TRBJ2-1; 10 bases align to TRBD2. CDR1 and CDR2 from the germline V gene are SGHRS and YFSETQ. This CDR3 is built from 15 residues. V lost 4 bases to trimming and J lost 8 bases; unmatched junction nucleotides: 9. The CDR3 region has the DNA TGCGCCAGCAGCGCATCGGGACTAGCGTCCGATGAGCAGTTCTTC. Amino acids: CASSASGLASDEQFF. Using reference TRBV5-1 and TRBJ2-1 for the parts outside the CDR3, the full variable domain is KAGVTQTPRYLIKTRGQQVTLSCSPISGHRSVSWYQQTPGQGLQFLFEYFSETQRNKGNFPGRFSGRQFSNSRSEMNVSTLELGDSALYLCASSASGLASDEQFFGPGTRLTVL.

The gene calls are TRBV5-4 and TRBJ2-5, with D possibly matching TRBD2 (5 bases). V was shortened by 2 bases and J by 4 bases, with 6 bases between the two germline ends. The germline V gene encodes CDR1 SGHNT and CDR2 YYREEE (reference sequence). CDR3 length: 12 amino acids. CDR3 in amino acids: CASSLRGETQYF. The DNA for the CDR3 is TGTGCCAGCAGCTTACGGGGAGAGACCCAGTACTTC.

The chain uses TRBV5-4 and TRBJ2-3; D is uncertain. The germline CDR1 and CDR2 sequences are SGHNT and YYREEE (reference sequence). Trimming removed 7 bases at V and 6 bases at J, with 12 bases between. This CDR3 has 12 amino acids. The chain's CDR3 is CASSGNGDTQYF. The CDR3, as DNA: TGTGCCAGCTCCGGTAACGGGGATACGCAGTATTTT.

The V gene is TRBV29-1, the J gene TRBJ2-3, with D perhaps TRBD1 (5 bases). Germline V gives CDR1 SQVTM, CDR2 ANQGSEA. The ends were cut back, 5 bases at V and 6 bases at J, with 12 bases in the middle. The CDR3 is 12 residues long. CDR3 region: CSVWGPGDTQYF. CDR3 sequence (DNA): TGCAGCGTTTGGGGCCCGGGTGATACGCAGTATTTT.

The chain links TRBV6-5 to TRBJ1-2; possibly TRBD1 for D (5 bases). Germline V gives CDR1 MNHEY, CDR2 SVGAGI. With 7 bases removed from V and 7 bases from J, the gap between germline ends came to 22 bases. The CDR3 is made up of 15 amino acids. CDR3 sequence: CASIVGRGVLAGYTF. CDR3 nucleotides: TGTGCCAGCATCGTAGGGAGAGGGGTACTAGCTGGCTACACCTTC.

The rearrangement links TRBV19 to TRBJ1-6, with unresolved D. V shed 5 bases and J shed 7 bases, with 6 bases lying between them. The CDR3 length is 12 residues. CDR1 is LNHDA and CDR2 is SQIVND in the germline V gene (reference sequence). CDR3 sequence (DNA): TGTGCCAGTAGTCGGAGGAATTCACCCCTCCACTTT. Translated: CASSRRNSPLHF.

V is TRBV3-1 (or the pseudogene TRBV3-2) and J is TRBJ1-5; D ambiguous. CDR1 LGHDT and CDR2 YNNKEL come from the germline V gene (reference sequence). V lost 1 base and J lost 5, with 15 bases in between. This CDR3 has 16 amino acids. The CDR3 sequence: CASSQGRESRDQPQHF. CDR3 nucleotide sequence: TGTGCCAGCAGCCAAGGGAGGGAAAGCCGGGATCAGCCCCAGCATTTT.